This is a list of T cell receptor beta chains from one sample in a study of T cell responses to AZD1222 COVID-19 vaccine. The data were produced by immunoSEQ multiplex PCR, yet TCRdb's version contains in-frame clones alone and is incomplete. The table shows about 110,000 clones, with more than 75% occurring only once. This specimen consisted of peripheral blood, obtained on day 0 of AZD1222 vaccination. These receptors all stem from an adult in good health. Both conserved end residues are part of each CDR3. The order of the fields is clone size, V gene, J gene, D gene, CDR3 DNA, CDR3 protein. A D gene is named only where the DNA matches it firmly. Only some rows state a clone size, as once, few, many or a class for expanded clones.

-	TRBV5-1	TRBJ2-2	-	TGCGCCAGCAGCTTAGACGCGAACACCGGGGAGCTGTTTTTT	CASSLDANTGELFF
-	TRBV6-1	TRBJ1-5	-	TGTGCCAGCAGTGAACAGGGGCTCTATCAGCCCCAGCATTTT	CASSEQGLYQPQHF
-	TRBV9	TRBJ1-4	TRBD1	TGTGCCAGCAGCTACCGGACAGGCTTCAATGAAAAACTGTTTTTT	CASSYRTGFNEKLFF
-	TRBV10-3	TRBJ1-1	TRBD1	TGTGCCATCAGTGAATACACAGGGGGTGGGCTGAACACTGAAGCTTTCTTT	CAISEYTGGGLNTEAFF
-	TRBV6-5	TRBJ2-1	TRBD1	TGTGCCAGCAGTTTGGGACAGTGGTATGAGCAGTTCTTC	CASSLGQWYEQFF
few	TRBV6-5	TRBJ1-1	-	TGTGCCAGCAGTCTCCTCGGGGGGGTAGGAGCTTTCTTT	CASSLLGGVGAFF
-	TRBV6-6	TRBJ1-5	TRBD1	TGTGCCAGCAGAGGACAGGGCGTGAGAGATCAGCCCCAGCATTTT	CASRGQGVRDQPQHF
once	TRBV5-5	TRBJ1-6	-	TGTGCCAGCAGCCTTTTGACAGACCCTAATTCACCCCTCCACTTT	CASSLLTDPNSPLHF
-	TRBV19	TRBJ2-1	-	TGTGCCAGTAGTCGGGATCCCTACAATGAGCAGTTCTTC	CASSRDPYNEQFF
-	TRBV7-2	TRBJ2-7	-	TGTGCCAGCAGCTTCGTGGGCGAGCAGTACTTC	CASSFVGEQYF
once	TRBV12-3/TRBV12-4	TRBJ2-7	-	TGTGCCAGCAGTCTCACCGGTTCGCACGAGCAGTACTTC	CASSLTGSHEQYF
-	TRBV15	TRBJ2-7	TRBD2	TGTGCCACCAGCAGAGATTGGGCTAGCGGGGAGGGCTACGAGCAGTACTTC	CATSRDWASGEGYEQYF
-	TRBV4-3	TRBJ1-2	TRBD1	TGCGCCAGCAGCCAAGGGCTCAGGGGGGGTGGCTACACCTTC	CASSQGLRGGGYTF
-	TRBV9	TRBJ1-2	-	TGTGCCAGCAGCGTAGACGGAGGGCCCTATGGCTACACCTTC	CASSVDGGPYGYTF
few	TRBV7-6	TRBJ2-7	-	TGTGCCAGCAGCTTAGCGGGCGGTAGCTCCTACGAGCAGTACTTC	CASSLAGGSSYEQYF
-	TRBV4-3	TRBJ1-6	-	TGCGCCAGCAGCCAAGATCCCAGCACACCCCTCCACTTT	CASSQDPSTPLHF
few	TRBV12-3/TRBV12-4	TRBJ1-1	-	TGTGCCAGCAGTCCCAGGGATCTGGGGGCTTTCTTT	CASSPRDLGAFF
once	TRBV6-2/TRBV6-3	TRBJ2-7	-	TGTGCCAGCAGTTACGGCACGGGGCCATCCTACGAGCAGTACTTC	CASSYGTGPSYEQYF
-	TRBV19	TRBJ2-2	-	TGTGCCAGTAGTAAAAGGGCCCCGACCGACAACACCGGGGAGCTGTTTTTT	CASSKRAPTDNTGELFF
-	TRBV10-3	TRBJ2-3	-	TGTGCCATCAGTGAGTCGATAATCTTCTCGGGTGACACAGATACGCAGTATTTT	CAISESIIFSGDTDTQYF
-	TRBV6-2/TRBV6-3	TRBJ2-7	-	TGTGCCAGCAGTTACACCGAGACAGCAACCTACGAGCAGTACTTC	CASSYTETATYEQYF
-	TRBV6-5	TRBJ1-2	TRBD1	TGTGCCAGCGCGAAACGGGACAGCGGCTACACCTTC	CASAKRDSGYTF
-	TRBV7-8	TRBJ2-3	-	TGTGCCAGCAGCTTAACCCTTCGACTAGTTAGCACAGATACGCAGTATTTT	CASSLTLRLVSTDTQYF
-	TRBV9	TRBJ1-4	-	TGTGCCAGCAGCGTAGTAGGGGTTGCTAATGAAAAACTGTTTTTT	CASSVVGVANEKLFF
-	TRBV6-6	TRBJ2-4	-	TGTGCCAGCAGTTTCATCTCAGCGGCCCAGGGAAACATTCAGTACTTC	CASSFISAAQGNIQYF
-	TRBV2	TRBJ1-5	-	TGTGCCAGCTCGTGGGGGGGAGATCAGCCCCAGCATTTT	CASSWGGDQPQHF
-	TRBV19	TRBJ1-6	-	TGTGCCAGTAGTTCTCAGCGGGATTCACCCCTCCACTTT	CASSSQRDSPLHF
-	TRBV7-2	TRBJ2-5	-	TGTGCCAGCAGCTTATGGCATGCCCAAGAGACCCAGTACTTC	CASSLWHAQETQYF
-	TRBV12-3/TRBV12-4	TRBJ2-1	-	TGTGCCAGCAGCTCCGGTGTAAGGCAGTTCTTC	CASSSGVRQFF
few	TRBV27	TRBJ1-2	TRBD1	TGTGCCAGCAAGGGACAGGGGGCTATTAACTATGGCTACACCTTC	CASKGQGAINYGYTF
-	TRBV19	TRBJ1-1	-	TGTGCCAGTAGTATCCCTGAGAACACTGAAGCTTTCTTT	CASSIPENTEAFF
-	TRBV2	TRBJ1-2	-	TGTGCCAGCAGTGTGAGTTTACAGGGTGGCGGCTACACCTTC	CASSVSLQGGGYTF
-	TRBV29-1	TRBJ1-2	-	TGCAGCGTTGTAGGGGACCAGGGGGGCTACACCTTC	CSVVGDQGGYTF
-	TRBV6-2/TRBV6-3	TRBJ1-5	-	TGTGCCAGCAGTTACTCGATGGGGCCCGGTGTAGGGCAGCCCCAGCATTTT	CASSYSMGPGVGQPQHF
-	TRBV5-5	TRBJ2-7	-	TGTGCCAGCAGCCCCCGGGGCGGCACCTCCTACGAGCAGTACTTC	CASSPRGGTSYEQYF
-	TRBV12-3/TRBV12-4	TRBJ2-3	-	TGTGCCAGCGGATTCCAACCTGATACGCAGTATTTT	CASGFQPDTQYF